These T cell receptor beta chains were read from a single sample in a study of cytomegalovirus exposure and HLA in healthy donors. Libraries were prepared by immunoSEQ multiplex PCR; TCRdb keeps only in-frame clonotypes and omits some of them. The sample includes 100,000 to 150,000 clones, roughly 72% of them seen just once. Sequenced input: PBMCs. Receptor source: a male donor in good health and CMV-seronegative. Each CDR3 is given with its conserved first and last residue.

>TRBV6-1|TRBJ2-7
CASTLSYEQYF
>TRBV6-5|TRBJ1-1
CASSYGTEEAFF
>TRBV7-7|TRBJ2-2
CASSLVGAGELFF
>TRBV11-2|TRBJ1-1
CASSPTGDTEAFF
>TRBV9|TRBJ2-3
CASSGQKSGVNTQYF
>TRBV5-6|TRBJ1-1
CASTRQGREHTEAFF
>TRBV27|TRBJ2-2
CASSQAAGTGATGELFF
>TRBV5-5|TRBJ1-5
CASSFTADYSNQPQHF
>TRBV25-1|TRBJ2-2
CASSEYLATVGAGELFF
>TRBV7-8|TRBJ1-5
CASSYRDRGMRGQPQHF
>TRBV27|TRBJ2-7
CASSLSKKGASYEQYF
>TRBV28|TRBJ2-6
CASTGYPLGANVLTF
>TRBV7-2|TRBJ2-7
CASSFGTANYEQYF
>TRBV19|TRBJ2-7
CASTPGTSGSYEQYF
>TRBV4-1|TRBJ1-5
CASSQGDLLGGRGQPQHF
>TRBV4-2|TRBJ2-6
CASTTSGGSGANVLTF